The clone carrying this T cell receptor (beta chain) was detected many times. Its target is not known. The CDR3 runs 15 residues. V was cut by 1 base and J by 4 bases, with 16 bases left in between. Looked up from germline, CDR1 is SQVTM and CDR2 is ANQGSEA. TCRdb independently ran MiXCR on the 5' RACE reads; one entry per CDR3 protein. The sample lists some 190,000 distinct CDR3 sequences, about a sixth seen once, with about 2.4% in the top ten. The data were taken from a study of T-cell memory formation after mild COVID-19. Overall study context: Largely, the TCR clusters proved donor specific. General study findings and limits: Nothing confirmed that second-wave clones peaking on day 37 were specific for SARS-CoV-2. Contracting clones, day 15 to 85, had balanced CD4/CD8, and later expanders favored CD4+.

The material sequenced was PBMCs or a T cell subset sorted from them (not recorded which). The sequence was obtained from an adult woman who had mild COVID-19 (a few samples of this study predate the infection). Cell type and time point are not known. V gene TRBV29-1 combines with J gene TRBJ1-1, with D possibly TRBD1 on 6 matching bases. In DNA, the CDR3 is TGCAGCGTTGAAGGGGGTCTTGGAGGGGGCACTGAAGCTTTCTTT. As protein: CSVEGGLGGGTEAFF.